This T cell receptor beta chain is from a study of cytomegalovirus exposure and HLA in healthy donors. Both 60 Vbeta primers and 13 Jbeta primers went into the PCR. TCRdb's table, derived via immunoSEQ multiplex PCR, lists solely in-frame clones and lacks some. The sample consists of about 67,000 clones, around 63% of them appearing once. This CDR3 comprises 18 residues. Trimming at V came to 5 bases and at J to 4 bases, leaving 17 bases not matched to a gene. Per germline, CDR1 MRHNA and CDR2 SNTAGT. The chain has TRBV6-4 and TRBJ2-5, with TRBD2 identical over 9 bases. Input material: PBMCs. This sequence was found in a woman aged 30 to 39 in good health and CMV-seronegative. This chain's CDR3 is CASSYEGGGRGGRETQYF. The CDR3, as DNA: TGTGCCAGCAGTTACGAAGGAGGTGGGCGGGGGGGCCGAGAGACCCAGTACTTC.